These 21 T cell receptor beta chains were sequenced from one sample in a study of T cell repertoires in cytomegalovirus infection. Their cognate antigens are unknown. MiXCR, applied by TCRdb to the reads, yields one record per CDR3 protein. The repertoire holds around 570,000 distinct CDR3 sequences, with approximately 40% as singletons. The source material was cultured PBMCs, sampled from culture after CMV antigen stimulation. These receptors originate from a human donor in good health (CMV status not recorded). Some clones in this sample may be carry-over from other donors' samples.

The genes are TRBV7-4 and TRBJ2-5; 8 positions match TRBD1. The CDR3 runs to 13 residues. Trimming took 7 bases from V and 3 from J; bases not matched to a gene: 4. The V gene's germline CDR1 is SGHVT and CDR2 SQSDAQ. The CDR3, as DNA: TGTGCCAGCACCGGACAGGGAAAAGAGACCCAGTACTTC. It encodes CASTGQGKETQYF. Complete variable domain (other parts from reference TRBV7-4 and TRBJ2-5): GAGVSQSPRYKVAKRGRDVALRCDSISGHVTLYWYRQTLGQGSEVLTYSQSDAQRDKSGRPSGRFSAERPERSVSTLKIQRTEQGDSAVYLCASTGQGKETQYFGPGTRLLVL.

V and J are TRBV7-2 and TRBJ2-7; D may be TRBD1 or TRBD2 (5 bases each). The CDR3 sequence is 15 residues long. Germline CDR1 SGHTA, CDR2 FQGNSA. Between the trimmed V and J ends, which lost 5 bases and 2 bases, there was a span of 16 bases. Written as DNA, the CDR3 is TGTGCCAGCAGCCCCTCGGGGCCGATTCCCTACGAGCAGTACTTC. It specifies CASSPSGPIPYEQYF.

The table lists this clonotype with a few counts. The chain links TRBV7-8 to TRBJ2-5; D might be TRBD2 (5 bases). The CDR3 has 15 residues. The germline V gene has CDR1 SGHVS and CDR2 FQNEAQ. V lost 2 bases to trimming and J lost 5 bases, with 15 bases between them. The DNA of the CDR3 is TGTGCCAGCAGCTTATATAGAGGGCTTAGGGAGACCCAGTACTTC. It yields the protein CASSLYRGLRETQYF.

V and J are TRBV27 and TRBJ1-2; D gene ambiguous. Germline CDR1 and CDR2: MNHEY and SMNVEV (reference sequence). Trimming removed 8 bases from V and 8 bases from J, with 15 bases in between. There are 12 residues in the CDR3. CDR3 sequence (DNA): TGTGCCAGCCTAAATCCAGGCGGCGGCTACACCTTC. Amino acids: CASLNPGGGYTF.

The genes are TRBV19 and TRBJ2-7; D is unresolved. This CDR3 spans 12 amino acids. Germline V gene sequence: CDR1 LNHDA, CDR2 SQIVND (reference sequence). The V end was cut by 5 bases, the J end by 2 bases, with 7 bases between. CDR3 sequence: CASSPDAYEQYF. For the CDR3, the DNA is TGTGCCAGTAGTCCGGATGCCTACGAGCAGTACTTC.

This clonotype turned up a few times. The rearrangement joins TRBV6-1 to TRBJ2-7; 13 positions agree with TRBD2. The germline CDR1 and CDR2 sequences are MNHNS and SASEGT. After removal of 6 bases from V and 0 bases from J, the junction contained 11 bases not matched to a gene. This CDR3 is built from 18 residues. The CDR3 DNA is TGTGCCAGCAGGGGACTAGCGGGGAGAACCGAGAGCTCCTACGAGCAGTACTTC. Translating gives CASRGLAGRTESSYEQYF.

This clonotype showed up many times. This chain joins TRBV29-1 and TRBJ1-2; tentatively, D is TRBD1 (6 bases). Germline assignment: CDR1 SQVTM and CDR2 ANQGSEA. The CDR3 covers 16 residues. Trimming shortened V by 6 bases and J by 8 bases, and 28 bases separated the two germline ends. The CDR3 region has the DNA TGCAGCGTGGACAAGGCGATAGGGGGGACCTTCGACGGCTACACCTTC. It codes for CSVDKAIGGTFDGYTF.

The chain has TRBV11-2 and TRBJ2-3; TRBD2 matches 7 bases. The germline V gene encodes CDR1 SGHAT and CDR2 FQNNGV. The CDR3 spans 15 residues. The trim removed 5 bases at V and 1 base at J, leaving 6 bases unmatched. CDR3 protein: CASSEAGFGTDTQYF. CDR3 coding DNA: TGTGCCAGCAGCGAAGCGGGGTTTGGCACAGATACGCAGTATTTT.

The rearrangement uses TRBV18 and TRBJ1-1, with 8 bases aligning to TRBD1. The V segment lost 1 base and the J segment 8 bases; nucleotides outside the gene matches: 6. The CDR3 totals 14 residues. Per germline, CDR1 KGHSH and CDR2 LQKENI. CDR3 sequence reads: CASSPRQGAREAFF. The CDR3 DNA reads TGTGCCAGCTCACCACGGCAGGGGGCTCGGGAAGCTTTCTTT.

Written as DNA, the CDR3 is TGCGCCAGCAGTCGCACGTATCAGGGACCCGAACGTGAAGCTTTCTTT. Its translation: CASSRTYQGPEREAFF. The chain has TRBV23-1 and TRBJ1-1; D possibly corresponds to TRBD1 (5 bases). Being an ORF, TRBV23-1 has a function that is uncertain. Trimming took off 4 bases at V and 7 bases at J, with 22 bases between the two ends. The CDR3 length is 16 residues.

The CDR3 bases are TGTGCCAGCAGCCCACGGAGTAGTCGGAACACCATATATTTT. Translating it yields CASSPRSSRNTIYF. The chain recombines TRBV7-2 with TRBJ1-3, with D uncertain. V dropped 5 bases and J dropped 7 bases, with 15 bases sitting between them. The germline CDR1 and CDR2 sequences are SGHTA and FQGNSA. CDR3 length: 14 residues.

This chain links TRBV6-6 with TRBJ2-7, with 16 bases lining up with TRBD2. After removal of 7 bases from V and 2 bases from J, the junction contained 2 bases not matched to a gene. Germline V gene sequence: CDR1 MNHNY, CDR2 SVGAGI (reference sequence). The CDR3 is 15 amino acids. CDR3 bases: TGTGCCAGCACCGGGACTAGCGGGAGGGCCTACGAGCAGTACTTC. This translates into CASTGTSGRAYEQYF.

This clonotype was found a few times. The DNA of the CDR3 is TGTGCCAGCAGCCCCCCCCGGAACAAACCAAACCAAGAGACCCAGTACTTC. Protein product: CASSPPRNKPNQETQYF. V usage is TRBV11-3 and J usage is TRBJ2-5, with D unclear. The CDR3 loop spans 17 amino acids. Germline V gene lookup returns CDR1 SGHNT and CDR2 YENEEA. Trimming removed 5 bases from V and 0 bases from J, with 19 bases in between.

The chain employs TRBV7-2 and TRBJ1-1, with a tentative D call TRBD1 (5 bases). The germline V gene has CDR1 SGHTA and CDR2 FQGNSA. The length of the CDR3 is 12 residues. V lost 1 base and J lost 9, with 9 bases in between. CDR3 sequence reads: CASSLDRSKAFF. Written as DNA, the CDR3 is TGTGCCAGCAGCTTAGACAGGAGTAAAGCTTTCTTT.

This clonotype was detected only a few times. CDR3 in amino acids: CASSLWGELFF. The CDR3 region has the DNA TGTGCCAGCAGCTTATGGGGGGAGCTGTTTTTT. This chain joins TRBV7-2 and TRBJ2-2; D is uncertain. Between the trimmed V and J ends, which lost 2 bases and 8 bases, there was a span of 3 bases. Germline V lookup: CDR1 SGHTA, CDR2 FQGNSA. This CDR3 has 11 residues.

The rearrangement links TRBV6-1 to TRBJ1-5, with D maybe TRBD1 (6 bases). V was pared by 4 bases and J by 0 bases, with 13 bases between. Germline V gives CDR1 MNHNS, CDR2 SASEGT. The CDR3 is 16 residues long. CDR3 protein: CASSVGQYYSNQPQHF. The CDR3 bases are TGTGCCAGCAGTGTCGGACAGTATTATAGCAATCAGCCCCAGCATTTT.

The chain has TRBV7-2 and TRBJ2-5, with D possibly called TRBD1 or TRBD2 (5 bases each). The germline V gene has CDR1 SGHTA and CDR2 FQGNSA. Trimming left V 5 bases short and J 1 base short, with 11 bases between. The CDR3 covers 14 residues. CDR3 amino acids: CASSRGDFQETQYF. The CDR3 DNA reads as TGTGCCAGCAGCAGAGGGGATTTCCAAGAGACCCAGTACTTC.

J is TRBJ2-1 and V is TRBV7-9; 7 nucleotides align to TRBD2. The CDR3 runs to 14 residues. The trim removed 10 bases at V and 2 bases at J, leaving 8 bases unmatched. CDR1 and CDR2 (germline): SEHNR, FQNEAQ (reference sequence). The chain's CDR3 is CATFPGGAYNEQFF. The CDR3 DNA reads TGTGCCACTTTTCCGGGGGGAGCCTACAATGAGCAGTTCTTC.

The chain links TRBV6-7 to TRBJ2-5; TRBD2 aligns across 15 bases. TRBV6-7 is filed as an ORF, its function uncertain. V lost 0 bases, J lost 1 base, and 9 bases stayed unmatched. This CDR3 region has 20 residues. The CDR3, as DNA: TGTGCCAGCAGTTACTCGAGACAGGAGGGACTAGCGGGAGGCCAAGAGACCCAGTACTTC. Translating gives CASSYSRQEGLAGGQETQYF.

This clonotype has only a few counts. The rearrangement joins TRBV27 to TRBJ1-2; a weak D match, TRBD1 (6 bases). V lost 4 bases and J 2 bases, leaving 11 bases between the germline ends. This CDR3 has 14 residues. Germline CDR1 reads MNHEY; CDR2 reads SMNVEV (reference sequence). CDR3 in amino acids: CASSSWTDNYGYTF. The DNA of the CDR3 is TGTGCCAGCAGTTCTTGGACAGACAACTATGGCTACACCTTC.

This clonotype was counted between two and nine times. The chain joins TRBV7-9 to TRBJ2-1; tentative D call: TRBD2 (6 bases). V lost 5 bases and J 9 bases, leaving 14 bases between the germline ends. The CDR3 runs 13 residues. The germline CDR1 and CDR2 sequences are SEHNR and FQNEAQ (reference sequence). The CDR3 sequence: CASSPASAIEQFF. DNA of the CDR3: TGTGCCAGCAGCCCGGCTAGCGCTATTGAGCAGTTCTTC.